The 18 T cell receptor beta chains given below trace back to one sample, sequenced in a study of blood T cells in healthy people across ages. Using a J-beta primer mix together with a sample-barcoded 5' primer, a second PCR was run for about 6 to 11 cycles. TCRdb itself ran the 5' RACE reads through MiXCR, one entry per CDR3 protein. The data hold approximately 1,000,000 distinct CDR3 sequences, with 35% to 45% observed a single time. The sequenced sample consisted of blood. Receptor source: a man in his late teens or twenties in good health.

The chain uses TRBV5-1 and TRBJ1-1; possible D gene TRBD1, 6 bases. Trimming took off 2 bases at V and 3 bases at J, with 14 bases between the two ends. Germline V CDR1 and CDR2: SGHRS, YFSETQ. The CDR3 covers 15 residues. The CDR3 is CASSFSGGHDTEAFF. The CDR3 nucleotides are TGCGCCAGCAGCTTTAGCGGGGGCCATGACACTGAAGCTTTCTTT.

In regard to this clonotype: This may come from a read error, since a much larger clone is one base off. CDR3 nucleotides: TGTGCCAGCAGCTTTTTCAAGCGGGGACAAGAGATCCAGTACTTC. It is translated as CASSFFKRGQEIQYF. V gene TRBV13 combines with J gene TRBJ2-5; perhaps TRBD2 as D (7 bases). Germline V CDR1 and CDR2: PRHDT, FYEKMQ (reference sequence). The CDR3 consists of 15 residues.

This clonotype was seen more than once but under ten times. V usage is TRBV10-3 and J usage is TRBJ2-7; D is ambiguous. V was trimmed by 3 bases and J by 7 bases, leaving 13 bases between them. The CDR3 consists of 13 residues. From germline, CDR1 is ENHRY and CDR2 SYGVKD. The CDR3, as DNA: TGTGCCATCAGTGACCGGGCGACAATTGAGCAGTACTTC. It codes for CAISDRATIEQYF.

A remark on this clonotype: Being one base from a much bigger clone, this may be a read error. The V and J genes are TRBV5-1 and TRBJ2-7; D is uncertain. The CDR3 consists of 13 residues. CDR1 and CDR2 (germline): SGHRS, YFSETQ. V was trimmed by 2 bases and J by 5 bases, leaving 11 bases between them. CDR3 in DNA: TGCGCCAGCAGCTTCAGGATAGGAGACGAGCAGTACTTC. Translated: CASSFRIGDEQYF.

The V gene is TRBV15, the J gene TRBJ1-4, with no clear D. Per the germline V gene, CDR1 is LNHNV and CDR2 is YYDKDF (reference sequence). The V and J ends lost 5 bases and 8 bases respectively, with 12 bases between them. This CDR3 is built from 13 residues. CDR3 bases: TGTGCCACCAGCCCCCGGCGGAACGAAAAACTGTTTTTT. This codes for CATSPRRNEKLFF.

This clonotype showed up many times. Germline is not matched at one junction end, which may reflect a read error. This chain joins TRBV7-7 and TRBJ2-3, with D perhaps being TRBD1 or TRBD2 (5 bases each). The CDR3 is made up of 14 amino acids. Germline assignment: CDR1 SSHAT and CDR2 FNYEAQ (reference sequence). The CDR3 DNA reads TGTGCTAGCAGCCACGGGACGGGGACAGATACGCAGTATTTT. Residues: CASSHGTGTDTQYF.

The rearrangement uses TRBV28 and TRBJ2-1; D uncertain. V was trimmed by 5 bases and J by 9 bases, leaving 14 bases between them. The CDR3 totals 13 residues. Germline loops: CDR1 MDHEN, CDR2 SYDVKM. The CDR3 reads CASSPTVGGEQFF. CDR3 in DNA: TGTGCCAGCAGTCCCACGGTGGGCGGTGAGCAGTTCTTC.

This clonotype occurred a few times. The chain couples TRBV7-2 to TRBJ2-7; maybe TRBD1 (6 bases). Germline CDR1 is SGHTA and CDR2 is FQGNSA. Trimming removed 2 bases from V and 3 bases from J, with 17 bases in between. The CDR3 is 16 amino acids. The CDR3 DNA reads as TGTGCCAGCAGCTTACGGGGAAAACAGGGTAGCTACGAGCAGTACTTC. Its translation is CASSLRGKQGSYEQYF.

This clonotype turned up a few times. This rearrangement joins TRBV28 to TRBJ1-2; D gene uncertain. V was cut by 6 bases and J by 6 bases, with 14 bases left in between. Germline assignment: CDR1 MDHEN and CDR2 SYDVKM. The length of the CDR3 is 13 residues. The CDR3 spells CASSSFGFDGYTF. The CDR3 DNA is TGTGCCAGCAGCTCCTTCGGGTTTGATGGCTACACCTTC.

This clonotype was detected a few times. The V call is TRBV7-2, the J call TRBJ1-1; D ambiguous. Germline CDR1 is SGHTA and CDR2 is FQGNSA. Trimming left V 2 bases short and J 5 bases short, with 6 bases between. The CDR3 length is 12 residues. This chain's CDR3 is CASSLQVTEAFF. DNA for the CDR3: TGTGCCAGCAGCTTACAGGTGACTGAAGCTTTCTTT.

The chain carries TRBV12-3 or TRBV12-4 and TRBJ1-1; D unresolved. The CDR3 has 15 amino acids. Trimming shortened V by 7 bases and J by 0 bases, and 15 bases separated the two germline ends. The CDR3 nucleotides are TGTGCCAGCACCGTAGGAGCAGCTATGAACACTGAAGCTTTCTTT. It specifies CASTVGAAMNTEAFF.

This clonotype has a handful of counts. The chain joins TRBV20-1 to TRBJ2-3; 9 bases are a match to TRBD1. This CDR3 is 14 amino acids long. Germline V gene lookup returns CDR1 DFQATT and CDR2 SNEGSKA (reference sequence). V lost 6 bases to trimming and J lost 2 bases; unmatched junction nucleotides: 6. Written as DNA, the CDR3 is TGCAGTGCAAAAGGACAGGGGTTCACAGATACGCAGTATTTT. Its protein is CSAKGQGFTDTQYF.

In this sample, this clonotype turned up a few times. This chain connects TRBV20-1 to TRBJ2-7; D possibly corresponds to TRBD1 (6 bases). The CDR3 runs 19 residues. Germline values: CDR1 DFQATT, CDR2 SNEGSKA (reference sequence). Trimming cost V 5 bases and J 0 bases, with 29 bases left between them. The CDR3 reads CSAFGTPRDKSLFSYEQYF. The CDR3 DNA is TGCAGTGCTTTCGGCACCCCCCGGGACAAAAGCTTATTCTCCTACGAGCAGTACTTC.

The gene calls are TRBV5-1 and TRBJ2-1; 11 positions match TRBD2. Germline assignment: CDR1 SGHRS and CDR2 YFSETQ. The length of the CDR3 is 15 residues. Losses at the gene ends were 2 bases for V and 6 bases for J; bases not matched to a gene: 4. The CDR3 DNA sequence: TGCGCCAGCAGCTTCGAGACTAGCGGGATCAATGAGCAGTTCTTC. Translated: CASSFETSGINEQFF.

This chain links TRBV20-1 with TRBJ2-1; D tentatively fits TRBD1 or TRBD2 (5 bases each). V lost 0 bases and J 8 bases, leaving 17 bases between the germline ends. The CDR3 spans 15 residues. The germline V gene has CDR1 DFQATT and CDR2 SNEGSKA (reference sequence). In nucleotides, the CDR3 is TGCAGTGCTAGAGATGGGGGTAGGGATGGAGATGAGCAGTTCTTC. As protein: CSARDGGRDGDEQFF.

The J gene is TRBJ2-7, the V gene TRBV28; TRBD2 might be the D (5 bases). Germline V CDR1 and CDR2: MDHEN, SYDVKM. Trimming took 5 bases from V and 2 from J, leaving 10 bases between them. This CDR3 comprises 13 residues. CDR3 sequence (DNA): TGTGCCAGCAGTCAGAGCGGCACCTACGAGCAGTACGTC. Its protein product is CASSQSGTYEQYV.

The rearrangement links TRBV9 to TRBJ1-1, with D uncertain. Germline V gene lookup returns CDR1 SGDLS and CDR2 YYNGEE. V was clipped by 6 bases and J by 1 base, with 13 bases between them. This CDR3 spans 14 amino acids. The CDR3 sequence: CASNPGYGNTEAFF. DNA of the CDR3: TGTGCCAGCAACCCGGGGTACGGGAACACTGAAGCTTTCTTT.

The table lists this clonotype with a few counts. This rearrangement joins TRBV5-1 to TRBJ2-4, with unresolved D. Germline V gene lookup returns CDR1 SGHRS and CDR2 YFSETQ. This CDR3 is built from 18 residues. The V end lost 0 bases, the J end lost 0 bases, and 16 bases lay between the germline ends. This chain's CDR3 is CASSLVPVTRRAKNIQYF. The DNA for the CDR3 is TGCGCCAGCAGCTTGGTCCCCGTAACCCGAAGAGCCAAAAACATTCAGTACTTC.